This TCR beta chain stems from a study of blood T cell repertoires in COVID-19. This table comes from immunoSEQ multiplex PCR, and its TCRdb copy is limited to in-frame clones, with some not included. The profile covers more than 400,000 clones, with 90% appearing a single time and about 0.57% taken by the ten largest. In this sample, this clone turned up once. V dropped 4 bases and J dropped 9 bases, with 13 bases sitting between them. Looked up from germline, CDR1 is SQVTM and CDR2 is ANQGSEA. The CDR3 loop spans 12 amino acids. V is TRBV29-1 and J is TRBJ2-1; no reliable D call. This TCR was sampled from a man younger than 35 who had recovered from COVID-19. Specimen: PBMCs or T cells enriched from blood (not recorded which). The CDR3 is CSVAPFSSEQFF. CDR3 nucleotide sequence: TGCAGCGTTGCCCCATTTAGCAGTGAGCAGTTCTTC.